Detailed here is one T cell receptor beta chain. The antigen remains undetermined. This entry belongs to a study of cytomegalovirus exposure and HLA in healthy donors. Study conclusions and caveats: It was 150 to 200 TCR beta chains that were listed as cytomegalovirus-associated. An analysis was carried out later, and it reportedly showed fewer N-insertions in an Asian-associated ancestry cluster than the roughly 670-donor mean. A later analysis found common viral pathogens apparently linked to several of the most significant clusters. Earlier analysis found most TCR beta V segments productive about 90% or about 30% of the time.

This PCR relied on a set of 60 Vbeta primers and 13 Jbeta primers. Sequencing was performed with immunoSEQ multiplex PCR; in TCRdb, only in-frame clones are kept and a portion is missing. Its clone listing holds under 95,000 clones. J lost 6 bases, V lost 4 bases, and 6 bases had no gene match. The CDR3 has 14 residues. Germline V gene lookup returns CDR1 SNHLY and CDR2 FYNNEI. The source of this sequence is a man younger than 30 in good health and CMV-seropositive. Sequences were obtained from PBMCs. This rearrangement joins TRBV2 to TRBJ1-5, with 7 bases aligning to TRBD1. The CDR3 spells CASSVAGGSQPQHF. DNA of the CDR3: TGTGCCAGCAGTGTGGCAGGGGGAAGTCAGCCCCAGCATTTT.